The rows below give T cell receptor beta chains drawn from one sample of a study of T-cell memory formation after mild COVID-19. MiXCR, applied by TCRdb to the 5' RACE reads, yields one record per CDR3 protein. The sample includes more than 350,000 distinct CDR3 sequences, more than 15% of them seen just once. Material for sequencing was PBMCs or a T cell subset sorted from them (not recorded which). The receptor source for this set is a man between 18 and 29 years old who had mild COVID-19 (a few samples of this study predate the infection). Cell type and time point are not known. Each CDR3 is given with its conserved first and last residue. D genes are given only for firm matches. The listing skips clone size in some rows; elsewhere it reads once, few, many or a size class.

len	v_gene	abundance	j_gene	d_gene	CDR3aa	CDR3nt
15	TRBV4-2	few	TRBJ1-3	-	CASSQDPGQRNTIYF	TGTGCCAGCAGCCAAGATCCTGGGCAGAGAAACACCATATATTTT
16	TRBV23-1	few	TRBJ2-3	-	CASSKPRGVKTDTQYF	TGCGCCAGCAGCAAACCCAGAGGGGTAAAGACAGATACGCAGTATTTT
16	TRBV15	-	TRBJ1-5	-	CATSRVMGAGNQPQHF	TGTGCCACCAGCAGAGTGATGGGGGCAGGCAATCAGCCCCAGCATTTT
14	TRBV18	few	TRBJ1-5	TRBD1	CASSQEQGSQPQHF	TGTGCCAGCTCACAAGAACAGGGGAGTCAGCCCCAGCATTTT
14	TRBV27	-	TRBJ1-2	-	CASSLRGEKGGYTF	TGTGCCAGCAGTTTACGGGGGGAGAAAGGCGGCTACACCTTC
17	TRBV5-1	few	TRBJ2-3	-	CASSLGLYSELPDTQYF	TGCGCCAGCAGCTTGGGGCTATATAGCGAATTGCCAGATACGCAGTATTTT
16	TRBV2	-	TRBJ1-2	TRBD1	CASSEARTGRERGYTF	TGTGCCAGCAGTGAAGCCCGGACAGGGAGAGAGCGGGGCTACACCTTC
15	TRBV6-5	few	TRBJ1-3	-	CASSYGSQTGNTIYF	TGTGCCAGCAGTTACGGTTCCCAGACTGGAAACACCATATATTTT
16	TRBV6-4	few	TRBJ1-1	-	CASSIDELDVNTEAFF	TGTGCCAGCAGTATAGATGAGCTGGACGTGAACACTGAAGCTTTCTTT
15	TRBV11-2	many	TRBJ2-3	TRBD2	CASSFSAGGPDTQYF	TGTGCCAGCAGCTTTTCAGCGGGGGGGCCAGATACGCAGTATTTT
15	TRBV4-1	-	TRBJ2-1	TRBD2	CASSHRPGGYNEQFF	TGCGCCAGCAGCCACCGTCCGGGGGGGTACAATGAGCAGTTCTTC
14	TRBV12-3/TRBV12-4	-	TRBJ1-2	-	CASSFRGGFYGYTF	TGTGCCAGCAGTTTCCGGGGCGGCTTCTATGGCTACACCTTC
13	TRBV5-6	-	TRBJ2-7	-	CASSLRGTAEQYF	TGTGCCAGCAGCCTGCGCGGGACAGCTGAGCAGTACTTC
15	TRBV9	-	TRBJ2-3	-	CASSVVGGGTDTQYF	TGTGCCAGCAGCGTGGTGGGGGGAGGCACAGATACGCAGTATTTT
13	TRBV20-1	-	TRBJ1-2	TRBD1	CSLPGQKHYGYTF	TGCAGTTTACCGGGACAGAAGCACTATGGCTACACCTTC
17	TRBV18	-	TRBJ1-1	-	CASSDQMVGTMNTEAFF	TGTGCCAGCTCCGACCAAATGGTAGGGACCATGAACACTGAAGCTTTCTTT